This T cell receptor beta chain is from a study of T cells in localized non-small cell lung cancer. CDR3 length equals 14 residues. Per germline, CDR1 ENHRY and CDR2 SYGVKD. V lost 4 bases, J lost 6 bases, and 15 bases lay in between. TCRdb keeps only in-frame clones here, not all; method: immunoSEQ multiplex PCR. Among about 20,000 clones listed, approximately 83% were seen once. This material consisted of peripheral blood, taken before any cancer treatment. The chain couples TRBV10-3 to TRBJ1-2; D might be TRBD1 (5 bases). This receptor was taken from a man aged 35-69 years with stage I lung adenocarcinoma. As DNA, the CDR3 is TGTGCCATCAGTGCCGGGACTCTCTCGAATGGCTACACCTTC. Translation gives CAISAGTLSNGYTF.